This TCR beta chain was sequenced in a study of vaccination and CD4 T cells after COVID-19 (dated 2022 in TCRdb). Study-wide context: In the convalescent cohort there were six males and four females, among whom were two Hispanic individuals, seven Caucasians, two Asians and one multiracial person. Participants got two doses of the Pfizer-BioNTech BNT162b2 vaccine (n=8) or two doses of the Moderna mRNA-1273 vaccine (n=2). Post-COVID blood samples from convalescent patients were collected a median of approximately 93 days after diagnosis, with a range of roughly 30 to 170 days. Post-vaccine blood samples were obtained a median of about 70 days after the second vaccine dose, with a range of about 12 to 241 days. For stimulating the cultures, overlapping spike peptide pools were used, derived from SARS-CoV-2 as well as from the common cold coronaviruses HCoV-NL63, HCoV-OC43 and HCoV-229E. As controls, cultures received a CEFX viral epitope pool (the positive control), an HIV-1 Nef peptide pool (the negative control), or no peptide at all. The spike-specific CD4+ TCR repertoire was compared before and after mRNA vaccination in over 9 COVID-19 convalescent patients and a handful of infection-naive healthy vaccine recipients. Results and caveats for the whole study, not just this receptor: The number of convalescent patients in the study was relatively small, and the study did not examine early timepoints following natural infection. Among the post-vaccine SARS-CoV-2-reactive clones in convalescent patients, a median about 86% showed up only after vaccination, which suggests vaccine-specific priming. Nearly all vaccine-specific clones in convalescent patients (304 of 307) were mono-reactive for SARS-CoV-2 spike rather than cross-reactive with common cold coronaviruses. An increase in the median number of SARS-CoV-2-reactive clonotypes from approximately 21 after infection to 38 after vaccination was observed, but the change was not found to be significant.

The CDR3 covers 11 residues, taking in both the cysteine and the phenylalanine. Here the CDR3 DNA is all that survives: 33 bases in frame from base 1. Taken from the germline V gene (reference sequence), the CDR1 and CDR2 loops are DFQATT and SNEGSKA. V drops 5 bases and J drops 8 bases, leaving 11 bases in between. This specimen's treatment or condition label, interpreted: approximately nine-day PBMC culture with coronavirus spike peptide pools or control peptides (ViraFEST assay). The study used the ViraFEST assay, which expanded antigen-specific T cells with peptide pools and then identified expanded clonotypes by TCR sequencing. Negative nucleocapsid antibody tests taken both before and after vaccination confirmed that the healthy vaccine recipients had no prior SARS-CoV-2 infection. About 2 million PBMCs per well were cultured in IMDM with roughly 5.5% human AB serum and about 9.7 IU/ml IL-2, plus 10 ug/ml peptide pools. Half of the culture medium was replaced with fresh IL-2-containing medium on days 3 and 7. CD4+ T cells were isolated after around 9 days of culture through negative selection using the EasySep CD4+ T cell isolation kit. PBMCs were separated from whole blood using Ficoll-Paque Plus gradient centrifugation and then either used fresh or cryopreserved at -140C. Culture conditions were generally each tested in triplicate wells.

The receptor library was made with PCR. At the Johns Hopkins FTIC core, DNA from the cultured CD4+ T cells underwent TCR sequencing with the Oncomine TCR Beta short-read assay. The QIAamp micro DNA kit was used to extract genomic DNA from the cultured CD4+ T cells. Oncomine TCR Beta libraries made from cultured CD4+ T cells were pooled using unique dual indexes and sequenced on an Illumina iSeq 100. On the authors' methods: Non-productive sequences were removed, and CDR3s not starting with C, not ending with F or W, or shorter than 7 amino acids were discarded. Antigen-specific clonotypes were identified using the MANAFEST web application through comparison of peptide-stimulated wells with reference and other culture wells. To be called positive, a clone needed an FDR below 0.05, an odds ratio above 5, and a productive frequency above 0.1% in at least two of three replicate wells. A clonotype counted as cross-reactive if it showed significant expansion both in the SARS-CoV-2 spike wells and in at least one common cold coronavirus spike condition. Levenshtein distances (stringdist) and unrooted phylogenetic trees (ape) in R version 3.6.1 were used to assess CDR3 homology. The public sequencing data were trimmed at Q25 with fastp and processed into clonotypes with MiXCR by TCRdb, which kept only in-frame beta chains. Each CDR3 protein appears once, grouped with its most common genes and DNA. These V and J calls derive from TCRdb rather than the authors' analysis. A total of 10,000 or so distinct CDR3 sequences appear in this sample, 26% of them only once. The ten most abundant clones make up 46% of the sample.

Details on this clonotype: The antigen it recognizes is unknown. The input lacks base qualities; no much larger clone sits a single base away.

This sequence uses TRBV20-1 and TRBJ2-3; no D gene is confidently identified. The sample in question was CD4+ T cells from blood, cultured in vitro, obtained before SARS-CoV-2 vaccination. This TCR was sampled from a human donor who received a COVID-19 vaccine. The sequenced DNA: TGCAGTGCTCCCTTCTTAGCTACGCAGTATTTT. It translates to CSAPFLATQYF.